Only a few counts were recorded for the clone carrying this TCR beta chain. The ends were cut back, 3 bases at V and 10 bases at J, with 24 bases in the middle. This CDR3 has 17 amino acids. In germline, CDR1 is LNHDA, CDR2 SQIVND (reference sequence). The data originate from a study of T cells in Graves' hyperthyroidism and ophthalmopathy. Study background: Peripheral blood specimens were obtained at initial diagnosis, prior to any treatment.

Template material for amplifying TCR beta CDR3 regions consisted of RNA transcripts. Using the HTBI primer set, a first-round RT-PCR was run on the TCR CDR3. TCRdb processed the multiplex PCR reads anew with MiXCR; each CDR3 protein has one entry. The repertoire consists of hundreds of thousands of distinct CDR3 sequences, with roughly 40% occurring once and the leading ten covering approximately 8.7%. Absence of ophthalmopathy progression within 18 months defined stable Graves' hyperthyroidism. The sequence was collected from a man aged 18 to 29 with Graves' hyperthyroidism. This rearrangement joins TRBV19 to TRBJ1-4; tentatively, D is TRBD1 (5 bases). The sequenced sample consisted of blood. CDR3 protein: CASSIGDFGQVSPKLFF. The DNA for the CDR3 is TGTGCCAGTAGTATTGGTGATTTTGGACAAGTATCGCCAAAACTGTTTTTT. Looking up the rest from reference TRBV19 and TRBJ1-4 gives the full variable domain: DGGITQSPKYLFRKEGQNVTLSCEQNLNHDAMYWYRQDPGQGLRLIYYSQIVNDFQKGDIAEGYSVSREKKESFPLTVTSAQKNPTAFYLCASSIGDFGQVSPKLFFGSGTQLSVL.